This TCR beta chain originates from a study of regulatory T cells in long-lasting Graves disease. iRepertoire HTBI primers and Arm-PCR of CDR3 regions built TCR beta libraries. TCRdb redid the calling of the multiplex PCR reads with MiXCR, one entry per CDR3 protein. The sample lists around 360,000 distinct CDR3 sequences; about 16% were seen once. The CDR3 spans 15 residues. V dropped 5 bases and J dropped 4 bases, with 17 bases sitting between them. The germline CDR1 and CDR2 sequences are MDHEN and SYDVKM. Time point specified: newly diagnosed GD, antithyroid drugs for less than 3 months. Construction of the TCR library relied on RNA isolated from PBMCs. This clonotype was picked up many times. The data also belong to a second study, concerning T cells in Graves' hyperthyroidism and ophthalmopathy.

The chain recombines TRBV28 with TRBJ2-5; D gene uncertain. This clonotype was obtained from a woman between 18 and 30 years old with Graves disease. The specimen comprised peripheral blood mononuclear cells (PBMCs), sampled at new diagnosis, from a patient treated with antithyroid drugs. The CDR3 protein is CASSRSGLVRETQYF. CDR3 DNA: TGTGCCAGCAGTAGATCGGGCCTTGTGAGAGAGACCCAGTACTTC.